The rows below give T cell receptor beta chains drawn from one sample of a study of CD8 T cells in ankylosing spondylitis. TCRdb redid the calling of the 5' RACE reads with MiXCR, one entry per CDR3 protein. The profile covers a few hundred thousand distinct CDR3 sequences, with 18% appearing a single time and approximately 33% taken by the ten largest. The sample consisted of blood, either unsorted or a sorted T cell fraction (not recorded which). All receptors come from a male donor with ankylosing spondylitis or in good health (not recorded which). Both conserved end residues are part of each CDR3. Each record gives: V gene, CDR3 length, D gene, clone size, J gene, CDR3 DNA, CDR3 protein. D genes are given only for firm matches. Clone sizes are given selectively: once, few, many, or a class where the clone is expanded.

TRBV5-1	15	.	.	TRBJ2-7	TGCGCCAGCAGCTTGGAAGCGTCCTCCTCCTACGAGCAGTACTTC	CASSLEASSSYEQYF
TRBV18	21	TRBD1	few	TRBJ2-2	TGTGCCAGCTTGGGGATCGGCCCTTCGGGACAGGGGTTCCCGAACACCGGGGAGCTGTTTTTT	CASLGIGPSGQGFPNTGELFF
TRBV11-2	15	.	.	TRBJ2-6	TGTGCCAGCAGCTTAGACCTGGTTGGGGCCAACGTCCTGACTTTC	CASSLDLVGANVLTF
TRBV11-1	12	.	many	TRBJ2-5	TGTGCCAGCAGCCCCAAGGGAGAGACCCAGTACTTC	CASSPKGETQYF
TRBV20-1	14	TRBD1	few	TRBJ1-1	TGCAGTGCTAGTTTGCAGGGGGTAAACACTGAAGCTTTCTTT	CSASLQGVNTEAFF
TRBV4-2	16	TRBD1	.	TRBJ2-1	TGTGCCAGCAGCCAAGAAACCGGGACAGTTTACAATGAGCAGTTCTTC	CASSQETGTVYNEQFF
TRBV29-1	12	TRBD2	many	TRBJ2-1	TGCAGCCTAACTAGCGACTACAATGAGCAGTTCTTC	CSLTSDYNEQFF
TRBV6-5	15	TRBD1	many	TRBJ2-3	TGTGCCAGCAGTTACCTGGACAGGGGCACAGATACGCAGTATTTT	CASSYLDRGTDTQYF
TRBV10-3	18	.	few	TRBJ2-7	TGTGCCATCAGTGACGGCAGGGGAGGAGAATTTCCTTACTACGAGCAGTACTTC	CAISDGRGGEFPYYEQYF
TRBV7-2	15	.	.	TRBJ1-1	TGTGCCAGCAGCTTAGTCCGGACGGACTACACTGAAGCTTTCTTT	CASSLVRTDYTEAFF
TRBV7-2	14	.	many	TRBJ1-1	TGTGCCAGCAGCTTAACGGCTATGAACACTGAAGCTTTCTTT	CASSLTAMNTEAFF
TRBV18	14	TRBD1	.	TRBJ2-5	TGTGCCAGCTCCACCGGGACAGTACAAGAGACCCAGTACTTC	CASSTGTVQETQYF
TRBV12-3/TRBV12-4	16	TRBD2	.	TRBJ2-3	TGTGCCAGCAGTTCCTTAGCGGGAGCAAGCACAGATACGCAGTATTTT	CASSSLAGASTDTQYF
TRBV7-3	16	TRBD2	.	TRBJ2-1	TGTGCCAGCAGCCCAGCTAGCGGAGGTTCCTACAATGAGCAGTTCTTC	CASSPASGGSYNEQFF
TRBV4-1	15	.	many	TRBJ1-3	TGCGCCAGCAGCCAAGGACGGGGTTCTGGAAACACCATATATTTT	CASSQGRGSGNTIYF